Detailed here is one T cell receptor beta chain. This sample is part of a study of cytomegalovirus exposure and HLA in healthy donors. Study information: The 110 or so validation repertoires, a later analysis reported, used the same platform as the 666 first-cohort repertoires.

TCRdb's table, derived via immunoSEQ multiplex PCR, lists solely in-frame clones and lacks some. Among 100,000 to 150,000 clones listed, around 94% were seen once. Among the roughly 110 subjects of the validation cohort, separate from the 666-subject first cohort, were the donors. V gave up 6 bases and J gave up 6 bases, with 11 bases separating them. The CDR3 runs 13 residues. Germline CDR1 and CDR2: SNHLY and FYNNEI. The chain links TRBV2 to TRBJ2-2, with D perhaps TRBD2 (5 bases). What was sequenced was PBMCs. This receptor was taken from a woman in her late teens or twenties in good health and CMV-seronegative. The CDR3 DNA follows: TGTGCCAGCAGACCCGGGGTCCCCGGGGAGCTGTTTTTT. Protein product: CASRPGVPGELFF.